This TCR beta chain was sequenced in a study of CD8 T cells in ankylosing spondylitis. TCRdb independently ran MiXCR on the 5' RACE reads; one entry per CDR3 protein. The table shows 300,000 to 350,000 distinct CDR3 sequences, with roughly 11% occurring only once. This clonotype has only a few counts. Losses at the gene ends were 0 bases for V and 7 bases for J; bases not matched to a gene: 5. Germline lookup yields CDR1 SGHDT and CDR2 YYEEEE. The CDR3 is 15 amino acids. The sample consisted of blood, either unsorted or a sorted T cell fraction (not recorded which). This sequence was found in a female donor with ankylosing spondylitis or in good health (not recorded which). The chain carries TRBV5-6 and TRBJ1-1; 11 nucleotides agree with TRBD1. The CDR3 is CASSLGTGGSFEAFF. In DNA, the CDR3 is TGTGCCAGCAGCTTGGGGACAGGGGGCTCTTTTGAAGCTTTCTTT.